This T cell receptor beta chain was profiled in a study of shared clonotypes between healthy human individuals. Trimming removed 5 bases at V and 6 bases at J, with 11 bases between. This CDR3 spans 13 amino acids. Germline V gene sequence: CDR1 MDHEN, CDR2 SYDVKM. The assay was run at deep level. Data came from immunoSEQ multiplex PCR; TCRdb stores just in-frame clones and leaves some out. The table shows approximately 810,000 clones, with nearly 95% occurring only once. CD45RO negativity and positive selection for CCR7 defined naive CD8 cells, a population that excluded terminally differentiated effector memory CD45RA+ cells.

Input material: naive CD8+ T cells sorted from blood. The J gene is TRBJ1-5, the V gene TRBV28; D gene uncertain. This clonotype was sampled from a man aged 30 to 39 in good health. Here the CDR3 DNA reads TGTGCCAGCAGTCCCGGGATCGCTCAGCCCCAGCATTTT. Translating gives CASSPGIAQPQHF.